What follows are 24 T cell receptor beta chains derived from one specimen sequenced in a study of identical twins. TCRdb re-analysed the 5' RACE reads in MiXCR, keeping a single row per CDR3 protein. The sample consists of 450,000 or so distinct CDR3 sequences, more than 13% of them appearing once. The same sample was also used in a study of yellow fever vaccine responses in identical twins.

Source material: CD4+ T cells sorted from blood. The receptors derive from a woman younger than 35 in good health.

Only a few counts were recorded for this clonotype. V gene TRBV28 combines with J gene TRBJ2-3, with D possibly matching TRBD2 (5 bases). Germline lookup yields CDR1 MDHEN and CDR2 SYDVKM. V lost 8 bases, J lost 2 bases, and 17 bases lay in between. This CDR3 comprises 15 residues. The CDR3 here is CASRRLSGNTDTQYF. The CDR3 DNA is TGTGCCAGCCGAAGACTGAGCGGAAACACAGATACGCAGTATTTT.

This clonotype occurred many times. J is TRBJ2-7 and V is TRBV4-3; possibly TRBD1 or TRBD2 for D (5 bases each). Germline assignment: CDR1 LGHNA and CDR2 YSLEER. V was cut by 0 bases and J by 3 bases, with 12 bases left in between. CDR3 size: 15 residues. The chain's CDR3 is CASSQEPGAHYEQYF. The DNA for the CDR3 is TGCGCCAGCAGCCAAGAACCCGGGGCCCACTACGAGCAGTACTTC.

The chain carries TRBV14 and TRBJ2-1; D is possibly TRBD2 (5 bases). This CDR3 is built from 13 residues. V was shortened by 3 bases and J by 10 bases, with 13 bases between the two germline ends. Germline V gene data show CDR1 as SGHDN and CDR2 as FVKESK. The CDR3 DNA is TGTGCCAGCAGCCAGGTAACTAGAGGAGAGCAGTTCTTC. It specifies CASSQVTRGEQFF.

This clonotype turned up a few times. The chain is built from TRBV6-1 and TRBJ2-3; possible D gene TRBD1, 6 bases. V lost 6 bases and J 2 bases, leaving 12 bases between the germline ends. CDR3 length: 14 amino acids. The germline V gene encodes CDR1 MNHNS and CDR2 SASEGT. This CDR3 is CASSPDSYTDTQYF. The CDR3 DNA reads as TGTGCCAGCAGCCCGGACAGTTACACAGATACGCAGTATTTT.

The chain combines TRBV3-1 with TRBJ2-7; no firm D call. Between the trimmed V and J ends, which lost 2 bases and 7 bases, there was a span of 9 bases. Germline V gives CDR1 LGHDT, CDR2 YNNKEL (reference sequence). CDR3 size: 12 residues. Here the CDR3 DNA reads TGTGCCAGCAGCCAAAGTTTCGGGGAGCAGTACTTC. Protein: CASSQSFGEQYF.

In this sample, this clonotype turned up a few times. The V gene is TRBV4-2, the J gene TRBJ2-3; the match to TRBD1 covers 10 bases. V gave up 2 bases and J gave up 2 bases; unmatched junction bases: 7. Per the germline V gene, CDR1 is LGHNA and CDR2 is YNFKEQ. CDR3 length: 17 residues. CDR3 amino acids: CASSQSLGTGVTDTQYF. The CDR3 bases are TGTGCCAGCAGCCAATCCCTCGGGACAGGGGTCACAGATACGCAGTATTTT.

The rearrangement links TRBV27 to TRBJ2-7; D gene unclear. The germline V and J ends were trimmed by 3 bases and 5 bases, with 11 bases remaining between them. The germline V gene has CDR1 MNHEY and CDR2 SMNVEV (reference sequence). This CDR3 has 13 amino acids. The CDR3 DNA is TGTGCCAGCAGTTTCCTGTTTGGGAACGAGCAGTACTTC. The encoded protein is CASSFLFGNEQYF.

The sample holds one count of this clonotype. The chain carries TRBV3-1 and TRBJ2-7, with D unresolved. There are 13 residues in the CDR3. V was trimmed by 2 bases and J by 3 bases, leaving 8 bases between them. Germline loops: CDR1 LGHDT, CDR2 YNNKEL (reference sequence). The DNA for the CDR3 is TGTGCCAGCAGCCAAATTGGTGGCTACGAGCAGTACTTC. The encoded protein is CASSQIGGYEQYF.

The chain carries TRBV6-1 and TRBJ1-1, with D hard to call. The CDR3 covers 16 residues. Trimming stripped 6 bases from V and 1 base from J, with 18 bases between. Per the germline V gene, CDR1 is MNHNS and CDR2 is SASEGT. CDR3 protein: CASSQSGLIKNTEAFF. The CDR3 DNA follows: TGTGCCAGCAGCCAATCGGGTTTGATTAAGAACACTGAAGCTTTCTTT.

This clonotype showed up just a few times. The chain couples TRBV5-1 to TRBJ2-7; 8 bases fit TRBD1. The V and J ends lost 5 bases and 5 bases, in that order; junction bases with no gene match: 6. There are 13 residues in the CDR3. From germline, CDR1 is SGHRS and CDR2 YFSETQ. CDR3 region: CASSTGGMDEQYF. The CDR3 DNA follows: TGCGCCAGCAGTACAGGGGGTATGGACGAGCAGTACTTC.

This clonotype was recorded a few times. The chain links TRBV5-1 to TRBJ1-2; no clear D gene. The CDR3 has 17 amino acids. Trimming pared 4 bases from V and 0 bases from J, leaving 19 bases between. The germline CDR1 and CDR2 sequences are SGHRS and YFSETQ. CDR3 sequence (DNA): TGCGCCAGCAGCGGCCGGGTAGATAATCTTTCTAACTATGGCTACACCTTC. This sequence encodes CASSGRVDNLSNYGYTF.

Many counts were recorded for this clonotype. The chain is built from TRBV7-2 and TRBJ1-2; D remains ambiguous. In germline, CDR1 is SGHTA, CDR2 FQGNSA. This CDR3 is built from 13 residues. The V end was cut by 1 base, the J end by 8 bases, with 11 bases between. DNA of the CDR3: TGTGCCAGCAGCTTAGATAGTGTCTCGGGCTACACCTTC. This encodes CASSLDSVSGYTF.

The rearrangement links TRBV7-2 to TRBJ1-5, with no clear D. The V gene lost 1 base and the J gene lost 3 bases, with 7 bases spanning the gap. The germline V gene encodes CDR1 SGHTA and CDR2 FQGNSA. This CDR3 is 14 amino acids long. The CDR3 reads CASSLDAINQPQHF. In nucleotides, the CDR3 is TGTGCCAGCAGCTTAGACGCCATCAATCAGCCCCAGCATTTT.

A few counts support this clonotype. The chain couples TRBV12-3 or TRBV12-4 to TRBJ2-4, with 10 nucleotides matching TRBD2. V was clipped by 4 bases and J by 4 bases; unmatched bases: 4. The CDR3 has 15 amino acids. CDR3 amino acids: CASSSTSGAKNIQYF. The CDR3 DNA reads as TGTGCCAGCAGTTCAACTAGCGGGGCAAAAAACATTCAGTACTTC.

In its sample, this clonotype was seen many times. The V and J genes are TRBV29-1 and TRBJ2-2, with D perhaps given as TRBD1 or TRBD2 (7 bases each). This CDR3 contains 15 residues. V lost 3 bases to trimming and J lost 2 bases, with 13 bases between them. From germline, CDR1 is SQVTM and CDR2 ANQGSEA. The CDR3 spells CSVDSGTENTGELFF. The CDR3 DNA reads as TGCAGCGTTGACAGCGGGACAGAAAACACCGGGGAGCTGTTTTTT.

This chain links TRBV4-3 with TRBJ2-1; 11 nucleotides line up with TRBD1. The CDR3 covers 15 residues. J was trimmed by 6 bases and V by 0 bases; bases with no gene match: 1. From germline, CDR1 is LGHNA and CDR2 YSLEER. The CDR3 loop is CASSQDGTGGNEQFF. The CDR3 region has the DNA TGCGCCAGCAGCCAAGATGGGACAGGGGGCAATGAGCAGTTCTTC.

This chain joins TRBV11-2 and TRBJ2-7; 8 nucleotides align to TRBD2. CDR3 length: 14 amino acids. Germline lookup yields CDR1 SGHAT and CDR2 FQNNGV. The V gene end was trimmed by 5 bases and the J gene end by 3 bases; junction bases not matched to a gene: 6. The CDR3 protein is CASSRLASNYEQYF. The CDR3 nucleotides read TGTGCCAGCAGCAGACTAGCGTCCAACTACGAGCAGTACTTC.

This clonotype was seen more than once but under ten times. V gene TRBV18 combines with J gene TRBJ1-1; tentatively, D is TRBD1 (6 bases). The CDR3 loop spans 15 amino acids. CDR1 KGHSH and CDR2 LQKENI come from the germline V gene. The germline V and J ends were trimmed by 2 bases and 11 bases, with 21 bases remaining between them. CDR3 DNA: TGTGCCAGCTCACCATTGGAGGGGGGTCCGTCCGGCGCTTTCTTT. It specifies CASSPLEGGPSGAFF.

This clonotype was detected a few times. V usage is TRBV3-1 and J usage is TRBJ1-3; possible D gene TRBD1, 6 bases. V gave up 1 base and J gave up 0 bases, with 10 bases separating them. From germline, CDR1 is LGHDT and CDR2 YNNKEL (reference sequence). The CDR3 is 16 amino acids. CDR3 nucleotide sequence: TGTGCCAGCAGCCAAGGAAACAGGGTCTCTGGAAACACCATATATTTT. Residues: CASSQGNRVSGNTIYF.

This clonotype occurred many times. CDR3 sequence: CATSETTITGELFF. CDR3 in DNA: TGTGCCACCAGTGAGACGACCATCACCGGGGAGCTGTTTTTT. This sequence joins TRBV24-1 and TRBJ2-2; no firm D call. Germline V CDR1 and CDR2: KGHDR, SFDVKD. The CDR3 totals 14 residues. V was clipped by 4 bases and J by 4 bases, with 9 bases between them.

In this sample, this clonotype turned up a few times. V gene TRBV6-1 combines with J gene TRBJ2-7; 8 nucleotides match TRBD1. The germline CDR1 and CDR2 sequences are MNHNS and SASEGT. J gave up 4 bases and V 6 bases, and 14 bases lay outside the gene matches. The CDR3 totals 16 residues. The CDR3 reads CASRQASGTGIYEQYF. Here the CDR3 DNA reads TGTGCCAGCAGACAAGCATCCGGGACAGGAATTTACGAGCAGTACTTC.

The chain is built from TRBV10-3 and TRBJ2-7, with 10 nucleotides matching TRBD2. Germline V CDR1 and CDR2: ENHRY, SYGVKD. This CDR3 spans 16 amino acids. Unmatched junction bases numbered 8, after V lost 3 bases and J lost 3 bases. This CDR3 reads CAISEGRAGGFYEQYF. In DNA, the CDR3 is TGTGCCATCAGTGAAGGTCGAGCGGGAGGGTTCTACGAGCAGTACTTC.

A few counts support this clonotype. CDR3 in amino acids: CASSDTAGHVGNEQFF. The CDR3 bases are TGTGCCAGCAGTGATACCGCGGGACACGTCGGCAATGAGCAGTTCTTC. The rearrangement uses TRBV6-1 and TRBJ2-1, with D perhaps being TRBD1 or TRBD2 (6 bases each). CDR1 and CDR2 (germline): MNHNS, SASEGT. The CDR3 has 16 residues. The germline V and J ends were trimmed by 3 bases and 6 bases, with 18 bases remaining between them.

This clonotype has ten or more counts. The CDR3 DNA sequence: TGTGCCAGCAGTCTGTCCTCCCGACATGAATCCTACGAGCAGTACTTC. It encodes CASSLSSRHESYEQYF. The genes are TRBV12-3 or TRBV12-4 and TRBJ2-7, with D unresolved. This CDR3 comprises 16 residues. Trimming pared 5 bases from V and 1 base from J, leaving 18 bases between.